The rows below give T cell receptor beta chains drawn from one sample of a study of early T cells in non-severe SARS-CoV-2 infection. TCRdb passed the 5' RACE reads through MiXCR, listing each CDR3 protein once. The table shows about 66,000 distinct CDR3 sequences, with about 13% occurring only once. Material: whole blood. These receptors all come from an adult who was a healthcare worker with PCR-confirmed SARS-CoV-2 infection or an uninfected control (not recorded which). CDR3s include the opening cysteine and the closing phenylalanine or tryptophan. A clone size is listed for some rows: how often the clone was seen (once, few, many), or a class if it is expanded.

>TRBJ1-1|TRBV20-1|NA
CSARDRGKTEAFF
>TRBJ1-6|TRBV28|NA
CASSLVSEPLHF
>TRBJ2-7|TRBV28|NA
CASTIGGRAYEQYF
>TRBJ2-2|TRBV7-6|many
CASSLAGGNTGELFF
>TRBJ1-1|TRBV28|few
CASVGFRNTEAFF
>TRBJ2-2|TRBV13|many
CASSPSEAGELFF
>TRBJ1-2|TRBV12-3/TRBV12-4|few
CASSPGLKSGRGYTF
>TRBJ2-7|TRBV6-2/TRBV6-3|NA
CASRTISGYEQYF
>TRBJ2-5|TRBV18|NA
CASSPPPMGRYQETQYF
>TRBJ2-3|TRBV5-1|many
CASSFIPRDTQYF
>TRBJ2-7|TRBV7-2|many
CASQAPLTIEQYF
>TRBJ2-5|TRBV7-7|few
CASSRGAWETQYF
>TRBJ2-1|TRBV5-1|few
CASSRWGNEQFF
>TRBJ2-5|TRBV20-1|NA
CSARFGGSGETQYF
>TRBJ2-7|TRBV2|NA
CATSRRPYSYEQYF
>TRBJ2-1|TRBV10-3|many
CAISESGRRNEQFF
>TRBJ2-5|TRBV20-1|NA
CSAPWTGETQYF
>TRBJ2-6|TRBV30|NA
CAWSGRGVGANVLTF
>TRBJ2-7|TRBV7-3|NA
CASSLNSYEQYF
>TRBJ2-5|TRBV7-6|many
CASSLYTDSQETQYF
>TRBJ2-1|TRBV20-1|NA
CSAPGHLAYNEQFF
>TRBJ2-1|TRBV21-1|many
CASSKDLAGGPDNEQFF
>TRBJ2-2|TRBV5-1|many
CASSLDLNTGELFF
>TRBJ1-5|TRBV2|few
CASRTDYNQPQHF